Reported below is one T cell receptor beta chain. This entry comes from a study of T cells after somatic rescue of genetic block. Generated by immunoSEQ multiplex PCR, the TCRdb table keeps only in-frame clones and is missing some. The table includes about 67,000 clones, around 92% detected once. This sequence was found in a man aged 40-49 years. Sequenced material: peripheral blood mononuclear cells (PBMCs).

The CDR3 bases are TGTGCCAGCAGCGCCGGGACTAGCGGGACAGAAGAGACCCAGTACTTC. Translated, it gives CASSAGTSGTEETQYF. The chain carries TRBV4-2 and TRBJ2-5; 13 nucleotides agree with TRBD2. The CDR3 sequence is 16 residues long. V was pared by 5 bases and J by 3 bases, with 6 bases of the junction left unmatched. Per the germline V gene, CDR1 is LGHNA and CDR2 is YNFKEQ.